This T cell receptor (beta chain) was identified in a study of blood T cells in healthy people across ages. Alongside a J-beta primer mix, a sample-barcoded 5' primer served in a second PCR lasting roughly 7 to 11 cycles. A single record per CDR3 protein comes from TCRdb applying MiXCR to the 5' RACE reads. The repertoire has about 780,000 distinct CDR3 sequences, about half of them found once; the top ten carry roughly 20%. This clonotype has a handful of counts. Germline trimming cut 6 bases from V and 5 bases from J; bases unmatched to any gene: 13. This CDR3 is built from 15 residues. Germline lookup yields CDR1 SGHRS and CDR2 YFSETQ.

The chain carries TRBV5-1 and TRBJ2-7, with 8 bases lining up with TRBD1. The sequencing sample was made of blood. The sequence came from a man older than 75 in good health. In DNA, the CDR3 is TGCGCCAGCACCCTTCAATCGGGACAGGCCAACGAGCAGTACTTC. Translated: CASTLQSGQANEQYF.